These 25 T cell receptor beta chains were all obtained from the same sample, sequenced in a study of shared clonotypes between healthy human individuals. The protocol was immunoSEQ multiplex PCR, while the TCRdb copy is restricted to in-frame clones and leaves out a portion. Here the sample spans more than 400,000 clones, almost 97% being singletons. Sequencing was performed on naive CD4+ T cells sorted from blood. The subset was: CD45RA+ positively selected. The receptors originated from a woman in her thirties in good health.

V gene TRBV7-2 combines with J gene TRBJ1-4; D might be TRBD1 (5 bases). Trimming shortened V by 5 bases and J by 0 bases, and 13 bases separated the two germline ends. Germline values: CDR1 SGHTA, CDR2 FQGNSA. CDR3 length: 16 residues. The CDR3 region is CASSLWRGSTNEKLFF. Here the CDR3 DNA reads TGTGCCAGCAGCCTTTGGCGGGGGTCAACTAATGAAAAACTGTTTTTT.

V usage is TRBV28 and J usage is TRBJ1-1, with unresolved D. Looked up from germline, CDR1 is MDHEN and CDR2 is SYDVKM. The CDR3 has 14 amino acids. V lost 5 bases and J 1 base, leaving 11 bases between the germline ends. The CDR3 reads CASSPPGANTEAFF. The CDR3 coding sequence is TGTGCCAGCAGTCCTCCTGGAGCGAACACTGAAGCTTTCTTT.

About this clone itself: One end of the junction is discordant with germline, which a read error may explain. The rearrangement joins TRBV7-3 to TRBJ2-7; D call uncertain. The V gene's germline CDR1 is SGHTA and CDR2 FQGTGA. The length of the CDR3 is 17 residues. The CDR3 region has the DNA TGCGCCAGCAGCCAAGATGGTTCCGGGCCTCTCTCCTACGAGCAGTACTTC. It encodes CASSQDGSGPLSYEQYF.

This chain connects TRBV10-1 to TRBJ2-3, with unresolved D. Germline CDR1 WNHNN, CDR2 SYGVQD (reference sequence). V was trimmed by 5 bases and J by 2 bases, leaving 5 bases between them. This CDR3 contains 12 residues. The CDR3 DNA is TGCGCCAGCAGTCCGACCACAGATACGCAGTATTTT. Protein product: CASSPTTDTQYF.

The table lists this clone with a count of one. This chain links TRBV27 with TRBJ1-2, with D possibly TRBD1 on 5 matching bases. The germline V and J ends were trimmed by 2 bases and 2 bases, with 6 bases remaining between them. The CDR3 is made up of 13 amino acids. Germline CDR1 reads MNHEY; CDR2 reads SMNVEV (reference sequence). For the CDR3, the DNA is TGTGCCAGCAGTTTAGACAGAAACTATGGCTACACCTTC. Encoded protein: CASSLDRNYGYTF.

This chain joins TRBV19 and TRBJ1-1; D unclear. Per germline, CDR1 LNHDA and CDR2 SQIVND (reference sequence). The CDR3 contains 14 residues. Trimming took off 3 bases at V and 0 bases at J, with 8 bases between the two ends. CDR3 sequence reads: CASSIPRLNTEAFF. In DNA form, the CDR3 reads TGTGCCAGTAGTATTCCCAGGCTGAACACTGAAGCTTTCTTT.

The chain uses TRBV5-8 and TRBJ2-1; D is possibly TRBD1 (6 bases). Germline CDR1 reads SGHTS; CDR2 reads YDEGEE. V gave up 9 bases and J gave up 1 base, with 17 bases separating them. The CDR3 totals 15 residues. This chain's CDR3 is CATSKGTLSYNEQFF. The CDR3 nucleotides are TGTGCCACATCCAAGGGGACATTATCCTACAATGAGCAGTTCTTC.

The chain couples TRBV25-1 to TRBJ2-1; D is ambiguous. From germline, CDR1 is MGHDK and CDR2 SYGVNS. V lost 3 bases and J 6 bases, leaving 12 bases between the germline ends. This CDR3 is 14 amino acids long. The CDR3 nucleotides are TGTGCCAGCAGTGATGGACCTAGGGCCAATGAGCAGTTCTTC. This translates into CASSDGPRANEQFF.

This clone was found once. The CDR3 is CASKGRANYGYTF. CDR3 nucleotides: TGTGCCAGCAAAGGACGGGCTAACTATGGCTACACCTTC. The gene calls are TRBV11-2 and TRBJ1-2; D gene unclear. The CDR3 totals 13 residues. The germline gives CDR1 SGHAT, CDR2 FQNNGV. Trimming shortened V by 7 bases and J by 0 bases, and 9 bases separated the two germline ends.

V gene TRBV4-1 combines with J gene TRBJ1-5; D is unresolved. The CDR3 has 14 residues. The germline gives CDR1 MGHRA, CDR2 YSYEKL. The V gene lost 0 bases and the J gene lost 4 bases, with 7 bases spanning the gap. The DNA for the CDR3 is TGCGCCAGCAGCCAAGACGAGGGTAATCAGCCCCAGCATTTT. Residues: CASSQDEGNQPQHF.

This rearrangement joins TRBV28 to TRBJ2-7; 12 positions agree with TRBD2. J gave up 7 bases and V 3 bases, and 10 bases lay outside the gene matches. Germline loops: CDR1 MDHEN, CDR2 SYDVKM. The CDR3 runs 16 residues. This CDR3 reads CASSLRSTSGRHEQYF. For the CDR3, the DNA is TGTGCCAGCAGTTTGAGATCTACTAGCGGGAGGCATGAGCAGTACTTC.

V and J are TRBV19 and TRBJ2-2, with TRBD1 as a possible D gene (6 bases). Between the trimmed V and J ends, which lost 9 bases and 2 bases, there was a span of 10 bases. The CDR3 has 13 amino acids. From germline, CDR1 is LNHDA and CDR2 SQIVND (reference sequence). CDR3 region: CASGTTNTGELFF. Written as DNA, the CDR3 is TGTGCCAGCGGGACAACAAACACCGGGGAGCTGTTTTTT.

The chain carries TRBV28 and TRBJ2-5; 10 bases are a match to TRBD2. The DNA matches TRBJ2-7 better at its end, which makes the J call doubtful. The CDR3 is 14 amino acids. Per the germline V gene, CDR1 is MDHEN and CDR2 is SYDVKM. The CDR3 DNA reads as TGTGCCAGCACCACCGGCACTAGCGGGAACGAGCAGTACTTC. Its translation is CASTTGTSGNEQYF.

J is TRBJ2-5 and V is TRBV11-3; D is possibly TRBD1 (7 bases). The end of the DNA fits TRBJ2-7 better, so the J call may be wrong. Germline assignment: CDR1 SGHNT and CDR2 YENEEA. The CDR3 length is 15 residues. The CDR3, as DNA: TGTGCCAGCAGCTTAGCCAGGGGGGCACTCTACGAGCAGTACTTC. As protein: CASSLARGALYEQYF.

The chain recombines TRBV5-1 with TRBJ1-4, with 8 positions matching TRBD1. Germline CDR1 reads SGHRS; CDR2 reads YFSETQ. The CDR3 has 16 amino acids. V shed 4 bases and J 3 bases; nucleotides not matched to a gene: 8. The CDR3 nucleotides are TGCGCCAGCAGCCCTTCAGGGGGCCGGGCTAATGAAAAACTGTTTTTT. This sequence encodes CASSPSGGRANEKLFF.

V gene TRBV19 combines with J gene TRBJ1-2; no reliable D call. The CDR3 totals 14 residues. Germline V gene lookup returns CDR1 LNHDA and CDR2 SQIVND (reference sequence). V lost 8 bases, J lost 7 bases, and 20 bases lay in between. As DNA, the CDR3 is TGTGCCAGTTCTCGTTGGCCCTCCGCCGCTGGCTACACCTTC. Amino acid sequence: CASSRWPSAAGYTF.

CDR3 region: CASSQDLPQGMKQPQHF. Here the CDR3 DNA reads TGTGCCAGCAGCCAAGATCTCCCACAGGGGATGAAGCAGCCCCAGCATTTT. The V call is TRBV4-2, the J call TRBJ1-5, with 7 nucleotides matching TRBD1. After removal of 0 bases from V and 7 bases from J, the junction contained 12 bases not matched to a gene. The CDR3 sequence is 17 residues long. CDR1 and CDR2 from the germline V gene are LGHNA and YNFKEQ.

The chain carries TRBV15 and TRBJ2-5; TRBD1 matches 7 bases. Trimming took 0 bases from V and 3 from J; bases not matched to a gene: 4. The germline CDR1 and CDR2 sequences are LNHNV and YYDKDF (reference sequence). CDR3 length: 15 residues. The CDR3: CATSRDSTGKETQYF. In DNA form, the CDR3 reads TGTGCCACCAGCAGAGATTCGACAGGGAAAGAGACCCAGTACTTC.

V gene TRBV19 combines with J gene TRBJ2-2, with 8 bases that match TRBD1. The CDR3 totals 15 residues. Germline values: CDR1 LNHDA, CDR2 SQIVND (reference sequence). V was clipped by 8 bases and J by 5 bases; unmatched bases: 10. Here the CDR3 DNA reads TGTGCCAGTCGAGGGGCAGGGGGCTGGACCGGGGAGCTGTTTTTT. This codes for CASRGAGGWTGELFF.

The rearrangement links TRBV7-2 to TRBJ2-5; D remains unclear. With the DNA end fitting TRBJ2-7 better, the J assignment may be wrong. Germline values: CDR1 SGHTA, CDR2 FQGNSA. The CDR3 spans 13 residues. This CDR3 is CASSLAGTHEQYF. The CDR3 DNA is TGTGCCAGCAGCTTAGCGGGAACCCACGAGCAGTACTTC.

The chain joins TRBV5-4 to TRBJ2-1; TRBD2 aligns across 13 bases. The germline V gene encodes CDR1 SGHNT and CDR2 YYREEE (reference sequence). Unmatched junction bases numbered 6, after V lost 4 bases and J lost 8 bases. This CDR3 region has 15 residues. In nucleotides, the CDR3 is TGTGCCAGCAGCGTTGGACTAGCGGGAGCCGATGAGCAGTTCTTC. It is translated as CASSVGLAGADEQFF. Combining the CDR3 with reference TRBV5-4 and TRBJ2-1 gives the whole variable domain ETGVTQSPTHLIKTRGQQVTLRCSSQSGHNTVSWYQQALGQGPQFIFQYYREEENGRGNFPPRFSGLQFPNYSSELNVNALELDDSALYLCASSVGLAGADEQFFGPGTRLTVL.

The rearrangement uses TRBV2 and TRBJ1-4; possible D gene TRBD1, 5 bases. The CDR3 is made up of 16 amino acids. V lost 1 base and J 12 bases, leaving 21 bases between the germline ends. Germline V gives CDR1 SNHLY, CDR2 FYNNEI. The chain's CDR3 is CASSEEMGPLDSELFF. CDR3 bases: TGTGCCAGCAGTGAAGAGATGGGACCGCTTGATTCGGAACTGTTTTTT. The complete variable domain, with remaining parts taken from reference TRBV2 and TRBJ1-4, reads EPEVTQTPSHQVTQMGQEVILRCVPISNHLYFYWYRQILGQKVEFLVSFYNNEISEKSEIFDDQFSVERPDGSNFTLKIRSTKLEDSAMYFCASSEEMGPLDSELFFGSGTQLSVL.

The chain carries TRBV27 and TRBJ2-7; 9 bases match TRBD2. The germline V gene has CDR1 MNHEY and CDR2 SMNVEV (reference sequence). The CDR3 is made up of 18 amino acids. The V and J ends lost 7 bases and 2 bases, in that order; junction bases with no gene match: 18. CDR3 nucleotide sequence: TGTGCCAGCATGAGGGATCCATTGGCTAGCGGGGAAACCTACGAGCAGTACTTC. Residues: CASMRDPLASGETYEQYF.

J is TRBJ2-1 and V is TRBV18, with D possibly TRBD1 on 6 matching bases. This CDR3 spans 15 amino acids. V lost 6 bases and J lost 4, with 16 bases in between. Germline V CDR1 and CDR2: KGHSH, LQKENI. The CDR3 loop reads CASSPGDGRYNEQFF. The CDR3 nucleotides are TGTGCCAGCTCGCCAGGGGATGGTAGGTACAATGAGCAGTTCTTC.

The CDR3 nucleotides read TGTGCCAGCAGTGACTCGAAACTAGCGGGAGGTCCGAATGAGCAGTTCTTC. It encodes CASSDSKLAGGPNEQFF. V gene TRBV6-4 combines with J gene TRBJ2-1; 12 nucleotides match TRBD2. The CDR3 is 17 amino acids. Germline assignment: CDR1 MRHNA and CDR2 SNTAGT. J lost 7 bases, V lost 0 bases, and 7 bases had no gene match.